The T cell receptor beta chain under discussion was sequenced for a study of blood T cell repertoires in COVID-19 (dated by TCRdb to 2020 to 2021). About the investigation overall: Collaborator samples came from the United States, Italy and Spain and covered acute and convalescent phases of COVID-19. The prospective study material was composed of cDNA or gDNA derived from T cells, B-cell-depleted T cells, or PBMCs. The dataset comprised deeply sampled blood TCRbeta repertoires from subjects exposed to, actively infected with, or recovered from COVID-19. The repertoires were released in a freely available public database meant as a resource for research on the immune response to SARS-CoV-2. The samples were drawn from two sources: the first 160 participants of the ongoing ImmuneRACE study, and 1,200 or so subjects contributed by 6 global collaborators. The sample metadata nearly always contained a de-identified subject ID, COVID-19 status, age in years and sex. Where available, HLA class I and class II types were taken from metadata supplied by the sample provider and were not determined by assay-based typing.

About this clone: Its antigen is unknown. Base qualities are not at hand, and no much larger clone is one base apart.

At one collaborating source in Seattle, patients were enrolled during active infection and were followed longitudinally through the course of disease. Each collaborating institution followed its own protocols to collect whole blood in K2EDTA tubes. For TCRbeta analysis, collaborator samples were shipped as frozen whole blood, as isolated PBMCs, or as DNA extracted from either sample type. Trimming accounts for 0 bases at V and 0 bases at J, while the number of junction bases matched to no gene is 4. Spanning cysteine to phenylalanine, the CDR3 consists of 16 amino acids. Left in the record is the CDR3 DNA by itself, 48 bases read in frame from the first base. Sequences SGHRS (CDR1) and YFSETQ (CDR2) are obtained from the germline V gene. Summary of the overall study and its limitations: Clinical and demographic metadata were provided uncurated, with the amount varying by source and participant.

The immunoSEQ Assay, a bias-controlled multiplex PCR, was used to amplify TCRbeta CDR3 regions from genomic DNA. As for the original processing: The number of nucleated cells in each sample was estimated from the amplification of reference gene primers within the assay. To quantify the absolute abundance of each unique TCRbeta CDR3 rearrangement, sequence reads were collapsed and filtered. Productive Simpson clonality was computed per sample as the square root of Simpson's diversity index over productive rearrangements. Entries here come from immuneACCESS through TCRdb and include only in-frame sequences with V and J called. Some clones fail to appear in such tables; in the studies checked, an unresolved V gene covers under half of the shortfall, and the cause of the remainder is unknown. V and J calls and clone size are as listed in that table; D and trimming were resolved from the DNA. The sample table records about 300,000 clones; around 89% of these occur just once. The ten largest clones represent approximately 6.5% of the sample.

Sequenced input: peripheral blood. The rearranged chain carries TRBV5-1 and TRBJ1-1; TRBD1 matches 8 bases in the middle. The origin of this receptor is a woman aged 50 to 60 with COVID-19, enrolled during active disease. At the DNA level, the sequence is TGCGCCAGCAGCTTGGTCCAGGGGGCGATGAACACTGAAGCTTTCTTT. Its protein product is CASSLVQGAMNTEAFF.